This is a list of T cell receptor beta chains from one sample in a study of long-term antiretroviral therapy in people with HIV. Using immunoSEQ multiplex PCR, the repertoire was profiled, and TCRdb retains in-frame clones only, with some absent. The sample carries 25,000 to 35,000 clones, 85% to 95% recorded once. The sequencing here drew on unsorted PBMCs, taken approximately 7.4 years after starting antiretroviral therapy. The source is a man aged 45-60 years with HIV. Each CDR3 is given with its conserved first and last residue. D genes are given only for firm matches. Only part of the rows carry a size: once, few, many, or a class if the clone is expanded.

cdr3_aa: CSEGPGRENEKLFF
cdr3_nt: TGCAGCGAAGGTCCCGGACGGGAAAATGAAAAACTGTTTTTT
clone_size: -
v_call: TRBV29-1
d_call: -
j_call: TRBJ1-4

cdr3_aa: CASSLDGATDTQYF
cdr3_nt: TGCGCCAGCAGCTTGGACGGGGCGACAGATACGCAGTATTTT
clone_size: -
v_call: TRBV5-1
d_call: -
j_call: TRBJ2-3

cdr3_aa: CASSEYQGDNQPQHF
cdr3_nt: TGTGCCAGCAGTGAGTATCAAGGGGACAATCAGCCCCAGCATTTT
clone_size: -
v_call: TRBV25-1
d_call: -
j_call: TRBJ1-5

cdr3_aa: CASRHWTGLGYTF
cdr3_nt: TGTGCCAGCAGACATTGGACAGGGCTTGGCTACACCTTC
clone_size: few
v_call: TRBV11-2
d_call: TRBD1
j_call: TRBJ1-2

cdr3_aa: CASSYIGGGTEAFF
cdr3_nt: TGTGCCAGCAGTTATATCGGGGGCGGCACTGAAGCTTTCTTT
clone_size: -
v_call: TRBV27
d_call: -
j_call: TRBJ1-1

cdr3_aa: CASSLDGTSGGAMSTDTQYF
cdr3_nt: TGTGCCAGCAGCTTAGATGGGACTAGCGGGGGGGCGATGAGCACAGATACGCAGTATTTT
clone_size: once
v_call: TRBV7-4
d_call: TRBD2
j_call: TRBJ2-3

cdr3_aa: CASSLGSWGDGYTF
cdr3_nt: TGTGCCAGCAGCTTGGGCTCCTGGGGGGATGGCTACACCTTC
clone_size: -
v_call: TRBV5-4
d_call: -
j_call: TRBJ1-2

cdr3_aa: CASSYTGYYGYTF
cdr3_nt: TGTGCCAGCAGTTACACAGGGTACTATGGCTACACCTTC
clone_size: -
v_call: TRBV6-5
d_call: -
j_call: TRBJ1-2

cdr3_aa: CASSLDRDHTQYF
cdr3_nt: TGTGCCAGCAGCTTAGATCGGGATCATACGCAGTATTTT
clone_size: -
v_call: TRBV11-2
d_call: -
j_call: TRBJ2-3

cdr3_aa: CASRSSGGQNTGELFF
cdr3_nt: TGTGCCAGCAGAAGTAGCGGGGGGCAGAACACCGGGGAGCTGTTTTTT
clone_size: -
v_call: TRBV27
d_call: TRBD2
j_call: TRBJ2-2

cdr3_aa: CASGSGQHTQYF
cdr3_nt: TGTGCCAGCGGGTCGGGGCAGCATACGCAGTATTTT
clone_size: -
v_call: TRBV7-2
d_call: -
j_call: TRBJ2-3

cdr3_aa: CASSVAESRGSGANVLTF
cdr3_nt: TGTGCCAGCAGCGTAGCGGAGTCGAGGGGCTCTGGGGCCAACGTCCTGACTTTC
clone_size: -
v_call: TRBV9
d_call: -
j_call: TRBJ2-6

cdr3_aa: CASSLGTSGGYEQFF
cdr3_nt: TGTGCCAGCAGTCTCGGGACTAGCGGGGGGTATGAGCAGTTCTTC
clone_size: -
v_call: TRBV27
d_call: TRBD2
j_call: TRBJ2-1

cdr3_aa: CATSRRTAIEPQHF
cdr3_nt: TGTGCCACCAGCAGACGGACAGCCATTGAGCCCCAGCATTTT
clone_size: once
v_call: TRBV15
d_call: -
j_call: TRBJ1-5

cdr3_aa: CASSFIHAGLGGNQPQHF
cdr3_nt: TGTGCCAGCAGCTTTATCCACGCGGGTCTGGGGGGCAATCAGCCCCAGCATTTT
clone_size: -
v_call: TRBV7-6
d_call: -
j_call: TRBJ1-5

cdr3_aa: CASSLPGTGPYEQYF
cdr3_nt: TGTGCCAGCAGCCTTCCGGGGACCGGACCTTACGAGCAGTACTTC
clone_size: once
v_call: TRBV5-4
d_call: -
j_call: TRBJ2-7